This T cell receptor beta chain was observed in a study of blood T cell repertoires in COVID-19. This clone has only a few counts. Generated by immunoSEQ multiplex PCR, the TCRdb table keeps only in-frame clones and is missing some. The sample consists of 200,000 to 250,000 clones, roughly four fifths of them appearing once. The sequenced sample consisted of PBMCs or T cells enriched from blood (not recorded which). This sequence originates from a middle-aged man who had recovered from COVID-19.

CDR3 sequence (DNA): TGTGCCACCAGCAAAGCGGGGAGGGCACCCGAGCAGTACTTC. Translated, it gives CATSKAGRAPEQYF. The chain combines TRBV24-1 with TRBJ2-7; 7 positions match TRBD2. The trim removed 7 bases at V and 6 bases at J, leaving 11 bases unmatched. Per the germline V gene, CDR1 is KGHDR and CDR2 is SFDVKD. The CDR3 consists of 14 residues.